A selection of T cell receptor beta chains follows, all from one sample in a study of post-analysis software for immune sequencing data. Using its own MiXCR run on the PCR reads, TCRdb lists one record per CDR3 protein. The sample contains 400,000 to 500,000 distinct CDR3 sequences, 39% of which appear only once. Sequenced sample: blood. Receptors were obtained from a girl aged 2 to 10 with multiple sclerosis. The conserved cysteine and the conserved F or W are not part of the CDR3 here. Each record gives: V gene, J gene, CDR3 protein.

v_call: TRBV20-1
j_call: TRBJ1-2
cdr3_aa: SAISGGSVGYT

v_call: TRBV7-9
j_call: .
cdr3_aa: ASSSVGREVDEQY

v_call: TRBV20-1
j_call: TRBJ1-6
cdr3_aa: SARDWGSPLH

v_call: TRBV20-1
j_call: TRBJ1-2
cdr3_aa: SARDAGQRNYGYT

v_call: TRBV28
j_call: TRBJ2-5
cdr3_aa: ASNNLGAETQY

v_call: TRBV6-5
j_call: TRBJ1-2
cdr3_aa: ASSYSWDNYGYT

v_call: TRBV18
j_call: TRBJ2-1
cdr3_aa: ASSPDTSVGF

v_call: TRBV6-1
j_call: TRBJ2-1
cdr3_aa: ASLLSPPSGGLYNEQF

v_call: TRBV20-1
j_call: TRBJ2-3
cdr3_aa: SARGHGQRSTDTQY

v_call: TRBV28
j_call: TRBJ2-2
cdr3_aa: ASSLWGQGNTGELF

v_call: TRBV20-1
j_call: TRBJ2-5
cdr3_aa: SARDSAGADFNEQY

v_call: TRBV6-1
j_call: TRBJ2-4
cdr3_aa: ASSLGGGVAKNIQY

v_call: TRBV28
j_call: TRBJ1-2
cdr3_aa: ASRRTGGDGYT

v_call: TRBV15
j_call: TRBJ2-1
cdr3_aa: ATSKASGSSYNEQF

v_call: TRBV6-2/TRBV6-3
j_call: TRBJ1-1
cdr3_aa: ASRQSGANTEAF

v_call: TRBV29-1
j_call: TRBJ2-5
cdr3_aa: SVEDRFGETQY

v_call: TRBV7-3
j_call: TRBJ2-1
cdr3_aa: ASSLGLSVYNEQF

v_call: TRBV10-3
j_call: TRBJ2-7
cdr3_aa: AIRGGDSGYEQY

v_call: TRBV13
j_call: TRBJ2-1
cdr3_aa: ASSLRTSRGRYEQF

v_call: TRBV12-3/TRBV12-4
j_call: TRBJ2-1
cdr3_aa: ASSLRVWDSYNEQF

v_call: TRBV6-5
j_call: TRBJ1-2
cdr3_aa: ASSPTGTGDYGYT

v_call: TRBV12-3/TRBV12-4
j_call: TRBJ1-5
cdr3_aa: ASSLGRQGDQPQH

v_call: TRBV20-1
j_call: TRBJ1-5
cdr3_aa: SARESSNQPQH

v_call: TRBV29-1
j_call: TRBJ1-2
cdr3_aa: SDGGAEGYT

v_call: TRBV29-1
j_call: TRBJ1-4
cdr3_aa: SVRQKRNEKLF

v_call: TRBV4-3
j_call: TRBJ1-5
cdr3_aa: ASSPYHRAGNQPQH

v_call: TRBV12-3/TRBV12-4
j_call: TRBJ2-1
cdr3_aa: ASSLSTSGPVEQF

v_call: TRBV5-6
j_call: TRBJ2-1
cdr3_aa: ASSLSYLAEYNEQF

v_call: TRBV20-1
j_call: TRBJ1-5
cdr3_aa: SARPSGGTNQPQH

v_call: TRBV2
j_call: TRBJ1-2
cdr3_aa: ASSYSTGTGEYGYT

v_call: TRBV12-3/TRBV12-4
j_call: TRBJ2-3
cdr3_aa: ASSSLLRAIRTDTQY

v_call: TRBV7-3
j_call: TRBJ2-3
cdr3_aa: ASIPDRATDTQY

v_call: TRBV4-2
j_call: TRBJ1-1
cdr3_aa: ASSPPLGQGESTEAF

v_call: TRBV10-3
j_call: TRBJ2-7
cdr3_aa: AISESALAVSYEQY

v_call: TRBV7-3
j_call: TRBJ2-3
cdr3_aa: ASSLSGIGTDTQY

v_call: TRBV20-1
j_call: TRBJ1-2
cdr3_aa: SARRQSYGYT

v_call: TRBV12-3/TRBV12-4
j_call: TRBJ1-2
cdr3_aa: ASSEAPYGYT

v_call: TRBV7-2
j_call: TRBJ2-7
cdr3_aa: ASSLADRYEQY

v_call: TRBV7-2
j_call: TRBJ2-7
cdr3_aa: ASSFLAGGPNEQY